Listed here are 25 T cell receptor beta chains from one sample, sequenced in a study of early T cells in non-severe SARS-CoV-2 infection. MiXCR, applied by TCRdb to the 5' RACE reads, yields one record per CDR3 protein. The table lists some 80,000 distinct CDR3 sequences, roughly 15% of them singletons. Sequencing was carried out using whole blood. The receptors derive from an adult who was a healthcare worker with PCR-confirmed SARS-CoV-2 infection or an uninfected control (not recorded which).

Many counts were recorded for this clonotype. The rearrangement links TRBV6-1 to TRBJ1-1; D remains unclear. The V end was cut by 1 base, the J end by 0 bases, with 6 bases between. The CDR3 is 14 amino acids. Germline V gene sequence: CDR1 MNHNS, CDR2 SASEGT. The CDR3 DNA reads TGTGCCAGCAGTGAAGGCCTATTGAACACTGAAGCTTTCTTT. It specifies CASSEGLLNTEAFF.

On this clonotype itself: Just one base apart from a much larger clone, this may be a read error. This rearrangement joins TRBV20-1 to TRBJ2-5; TRBD1 or TRBD2 may be the D gene (6 bases each). Looked up from germline, CDR1 is DFQATT and CDR2 is SNEGSKA (reference sequence). The CDR3 runs 10 residues. V lost 2 bases, J lost 12 bases, and 10 bases lay in between. CDR3 residues: CSARRGEEYF. CDR3 DNA: TGCAGTGCTAGAAGGGGGGAGGAGTACTTC.

The rearrangement joins TRBV9 to TRBJ2-5; tentative D call: TRBD1 (6 bases). The V gene's germline CDR1 is SGDLS and CDR2 YYNGEE. V gave up 1 base and J gave up 5 bases, with 15 bases separating them. The length of the CDR3 is 15 residues. This CDR3 is CASSVRAGEGETQYF. The CDR3 nucleotides read TGTGCCAGCAGCGTAAGGGCAGGGGAAGGGGAGACCCAGTACTTC.

The chain couples TRBV6-2 or TRBV6-3 to TRBJ2-5; 9 positions match TRBD1. The CDR3 runs to 16 residues. V lost 6 bases and J lost 1; bases outside the gene matches: 9. Per the germline V gene, CDR1 is MNHEY and CDR2 is SVGEGT. The CDR3 coding sequence is TGTGCCAGCAGGTCCCTCCTGGACAGGGGCCAAGAGACCCAGTACTTC. Residues: CASRSLLDRGQETQYF.

This clonotype was seen many times. The V and J genes are TRBV7-3 and TRBJ1-1, with TRBD1 matching over 7 bases. Trimming removed 4 bases from V and 2 bases from J; junction bases left unmatched: 4. The CDR3 totals 14 residues. The germline gives CDR1 SGHTA, CDR2 FQGTGA. In DNA form, the CDR3 reads TGTGCCAGCAGCTCGACAGGGACCAACACTGAAGCTTTCTTT. Translation gives CASSSTGTNTEAFF.

In its sample, this clonotype was seen many times. The CDR3, as DNA: TGTGCCAGCAGCTTTAGGGGCCAAGAGACCCAGTACTTC. It codes for CASSFRGQETQYF. The V call is TRBV7-2, the J call TRBJ2-5; possible D gene TRBD1, 5 bases. CDR1 and CDR2 (germline): SGHTA, FQGNSA. The germline V and J ends were trimmed by 3 bases and 1 base, with 6 bases remaining between them. The CDR3 contains 13 residues.

This clonotype has at least ten counts. This chain links TRBV12-3 or TRBV12-4 with TRBJ1-2; D is unresolved. V was cut by 5 bases and J by 2 bases, with 15 bases left in between. There are 15 residues in the CDR3. DNA for the CDR3: TGTGCCAGCAGTATGATACAAACAAGAAACTATGGCTACACCTTC. Protein: CASSMIQTRNYGYTF.

Sample share makes this clonotype medium-sized (0.01 to 0.1%). The rearrangement uses TRBV29-1 and TRBJ2-7; D uncertain. CDR3 length: 11 residues. V was clipped by 7 bases and J by 2 bases, with 9 bases between them. From germline, CDR1 is SQVTM and CDR2 ANQGSEA. CDR3 in amino acids: CSGGAPYEQYF. The CDR3 DNA reads TGCAGCGGTGGAGCCCCCTACGAGCAGTACTTC.

Only a few counts were recorded for this clonotype. The CDR3 reads CASDSFRAEEQETQYF. CDR3 nucleotide sequence: TGTGCCAGCGACAGCTTCCGTGCTGAGGAGCAAGAGACCCAGTACTTC. J is TRBJ2-5 and V is TRBV7-8, with D perhaps TRBD1 (5 bases). Germline V gene lookup returns CDR1 SGHVS and CDR2 FQNEAQ. The CDR3 contains 16 residues. The V gene lost 8 bases and the J gene lost 2 bases, with 21 bases spanning the gap.

This clonotype showed up many times. The V gene is TRBV15, the J gene TRBJ1-3; D possibly corresponds to TRBD1 (6 bases). CDR1 is LNHNV and CDR2 is YYDKDF in the germline V gene (reference sequence). Trimming stripped 5 bases from V and 0 bases from J, with 8 bases between. There are 14 residues in the CDR3. In DNA form, the CDR3 reads TGTGCCACCAGCCACAGGGTCTCTGGAAACACCATATATTTT. It encodes CATSHRVSGNTIYF.

In its sample, this clonotype was seen a few times. V usage is TRBV7-9 and J usage is TRBJ1-2, with a weak D call TRBD1 (5 bases). Germline CDR1 reads SEHNR; CDR2 reads FQNEAQ (reference sequence). This CDR3 is 14 amino acids long. Trimming left V 3 bases short and J 7 bases short, with 15 bases between. The chain's CDR3 is CASSLAGPGGGYTF. CDR3 coding DNA: TGTGCCAGCAGCTTGGCAGGGCCCGGTGGTGGCTACACCTTC. The full variable domain, rest sourced from reference TRBV7-9 and TRBJ1-2, is DTGVSQNPRHKITKRGQNVTFRCDPISEHNRLYWYRQTLGQGPEFLTYFQNEAQLEKSRLLSDRFSAERPKGSFSTLEIQRTEQGDSAMYLCASSLAGPGGGYTFGSGTRLTVV.

The chain links TRBV18 to TRBJ1-1; D may be TRBD1 (5 bases). CDR3 length: 16 residues. Germline values: CDR1 KGHSH, CDR2 LQKENI. V shed 4 bases and J shed 0 bases, with 15 bases lying between them. For the CDR3, the DNA is TGTGCCAGCTCACTGGAGATAGGACACATGAACACTGAAGCTTTCTTT. Amino acids: CASSLEIGHMNTEAFF. The full variable domain, completed using reference TRBV18 and TRBJ1-1, is NAGVMQNPRHLVRRRGQEARLRCSPMKGHSHVYWYRQLPEEGLKFMVYLQKENIIDESGMPKERFSAEFPKEGPSILRIQQVVRGDSAAYFCASSLEIGHMNTEAFFGQGTRLTVV.

The chain recombines TRBV6-1 with TRBJ2-1; the match to TRBD1 covers 9 bases. The junction had 7 bases not matched to a gene; V was cut back by 5 bases and J by 8 bases. CDR1 MNHNS and CDR2 SASEGT come from the germline V gene. This CDR3 spans 14 amino acids. CDR3 sequence reads: CASSLGQGSYEQFF. The CDR3 bases are TGTGCCAGCAGTCTGGGACAGGGTAGCTATGAGCAGTTCTTC.

This clonotype was observed many times. This chain joins TRBV3-1 and TRBJ2-5; D gene uncertain. This CDR3 comprises 15 residues. Trimming left V 0 bases short and J 5 bases short, with 13 bases between. Germline V gene lookup returns CDR1 LGHDT and CDR2 YNNKEL (reference sequence). The CDR3 loop reads CASSQDGVPRETQYF. CDR3 bases: TGTGCCAGCAGCCAAGATGGGGTCCCCCGGGAGACCCAGTACTTC.

In its sample, this clonotype was seen many times. V and J are TRBV6-4 and TRBJ1-6; the D is unclear. Per germline, CDR1 MRHNA and CDR2 SNTAGT. V was clipped by 2 bases and J by 1 base, with 15 bases between them. The CDR3 totals 18 residues. The DNA of the CDR3 is TGTGCCAGCAGTGACGTGAGCCAAGCAAAGTCCTATAATTCACCCCTCCACTTT. This sequence encodes CASSDVSQAKSYNSPLHF.

V gene TRBV29-1 combines with J gene TRBJ1-2, with 7 bases lining up with TRBD1. With V trimmed by 6 bases and J by 5 bases, 6 bases remained unmatched. The CDR3 consists of 12 residues. Germline-derived CDR1 and CDR2 are SQVTM and ANQGSEA. The CDR3 region is CSVTDREYGYTF. The CDR3, as DNA: TGCAGCGTCACCGACAGGGAATATGGCTACACCTTC.

This clonotype was picked up many times. The V gene is TRBV2, the J gene TRBJ2-1; 10 nucleotides agree with TRBD1. J was trimmed by 0 bases and V by 6 bases; bases with no gene match: 11. This CDR3 comprises 18 residues. The germline V gene encodes CDR1 SNHLY and CDR2 FYNNEI. The CDR3 DNA is TGTGCCAGCAGAGACAGATGGGACAGGGGTAACTCCTACAATGAGCAGTTCTTC. Protein product: CASRDRWDRGNSYNEQFF.

This rearrangement joins TRBV11-2 to TRBJ2-5; D not resolved. The germline V gene encodes CDR1 SGHAT and CDR2 FQNNGV. The V end lost 3 bases, the J end lost 3 bases, and 11 bases lay between the germline ends. The CDR3 extends over 14 amino acids. CDR3 bases: TGTGCCAGCAGCTTGGGCCCCGGCGAAGAGACCCAGTACTTC. Amino acid sequence: CASSLGPGEETQYF.

The CDR3 spells CSALSDDTGELFF. The CDR3, as DNA: TGCAGTGCCCTCAGCGACGACACCGGGGAGCTGTTTTTT. The chain employs TRBV20-1 and TRBJ2-2; D is unresolved. Looked up from germline, CDR1 is DFQATT and CDR2 is SNEGSKA (reference sequence). V lost 6 bases and J 3 bases, leaving 11 bases between the germline ends. The CDR3 totals 13 residues.

The V gene is TRBV4-3, the J gene TRBJ1-5; maybe TRBD1 (5 bases). V lost 8 bases to trimming and J lost 7 bases, with 12 bases between them. Germline V gives CDR1 LGHNA, CDR2 YSLEER. The CDR3 totals 12 residues. Here the CDR3 reads CASGGGGQPQHF. For the CDR3, the DNA is TGCGCCAGCGGTGGCGGGGGGCAGCCCCAGCATTTT.

J is TRBJ1-2 and V is TRBV11-2; weak D call: TRBD1 (5 bases). The CDR3 runs 13 residues. V was pared by 0 bases and J by 7 bases, with 9 bases between. From germline, CDR1 is SGHAT and CDR2 FQNNGV. The CDR3 nucleotides read TGTGCCAGCAGCTTAGAACGGGACTCTGGCTACACCTTC. This sequence encodes CASSLERDSGYTF.

This clonotype was detected a few times. The chain employs TRBV30 and TRBJ2-2; D is possibly TRBD2 (6 bases). The CDR3 totals 14 residues. CDR1 and CDR2 from the germline V gene are GTSNPN and SVGIG (reference sequence). V lost 5 bases, J lost 1 base, and 11 bases lay in between. CDR3 protein: CAWQPGENTGELFF. The CDR3 DNA sequence: TGTGCCTGGCAACCGGGAGAGAACACCGGGGAGCTGTTTTTT.

The rearrangement joins TRBV25-1 to TRBJ1-2; D perhaps matches TRBD1 (5 bases). V lost 3 bases, J lost 2 bases, and 10 bases lay in between. The CDR3 covers 14 residues. CDR1 is MGHDK and CDR2 is SYGVNS in the germline V gene. CDR3 region: CASSDAGVNYGYTF. The CDR3 region has the DNA TGTGCCAGCAGTGATGCGGGGGTGAACTATGGCTACACCTTC.

This clonotype was observed a handful of times. The gene calls are TRBV20-1 and TRBJ2-7; 11 bases are shared with TRBD2. This CDR3 comprises 17 residues. J was trimmed by 0 bases and V by 0 bases; bases with no gene match: 7. Germline CDR1 DFQATT, CDR2 SNEGSKA (reference sequence). The CDR3 DNA follows: TGCAGTGCTAGAGATAGGGCTAGCGGGGGGAACTCCTACGAGCAGTACTTC. Its protein is CSARDRASGGNSYEQYF.

This clonotype has ten or more counts. The chain employs TRBV6-5 and TRBJ1-1, with D maybe TRBD1 (5 bases). Germline lookup yields CDR1 MNHEY and CDR2 SVGAGI. V lost 8 bases and J 11 bases, leaving 18 bases between the germline ends. This CDR3 is built from 12 residues. CDR3 amino acids: CASGGLRGGAFF. CDR3 DNA: TGTGCCAGCGGGGGACTCCGCGGCGGGGCTTTCTTT.